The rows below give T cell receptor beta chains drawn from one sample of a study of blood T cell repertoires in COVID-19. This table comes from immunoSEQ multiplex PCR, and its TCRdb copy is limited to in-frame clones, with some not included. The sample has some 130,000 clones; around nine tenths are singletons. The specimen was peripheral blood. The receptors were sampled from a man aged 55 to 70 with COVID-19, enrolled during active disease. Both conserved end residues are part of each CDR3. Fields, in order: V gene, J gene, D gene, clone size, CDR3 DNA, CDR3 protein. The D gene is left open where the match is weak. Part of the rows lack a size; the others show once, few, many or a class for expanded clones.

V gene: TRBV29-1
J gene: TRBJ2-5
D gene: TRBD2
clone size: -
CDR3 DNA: TGCAGCGCCCGGGGGAGACTAGCGGGAGATTTGGAGACCCAGTACTTC
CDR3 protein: CSARGRLAGDLETQYF

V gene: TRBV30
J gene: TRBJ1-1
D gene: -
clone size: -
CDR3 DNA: TGTGCCTGGAGCCCACGGGGCAGGGGGAACACTGAAGCTTTCTTT
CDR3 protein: CAWSPRGRGNTEAFF

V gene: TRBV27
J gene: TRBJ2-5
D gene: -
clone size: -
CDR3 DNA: TGTGCCAGCACCTCAGGGGAGACCCAGTACTTC
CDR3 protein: CASTSGETQYF

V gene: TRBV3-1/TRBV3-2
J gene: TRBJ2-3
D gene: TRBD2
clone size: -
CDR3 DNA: TGTGCCAGCAGCCAAGGGACTAGCGGCGATACGCAGTATTTT
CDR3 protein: CASSQGTSGDTQYF

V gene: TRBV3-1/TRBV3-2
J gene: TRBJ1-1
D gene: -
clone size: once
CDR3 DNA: TGTGCCAGCAGCCAAGTCACGGGCACTGAAGCTTTCTTT
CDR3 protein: CASSQVTGTEAFF

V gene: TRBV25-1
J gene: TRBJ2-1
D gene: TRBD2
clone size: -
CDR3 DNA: TGTGCCAGCAGTGAAGGGGGTAGCCGGGAGGATGAGCAGTTCTTC
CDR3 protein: CASSEGGSREDEQFF

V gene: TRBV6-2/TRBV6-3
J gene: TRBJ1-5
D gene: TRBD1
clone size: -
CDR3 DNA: TGTGCCAGCAGTTACCCTACAGGGGGCAGGGGCAATCAGCCCCAGCATTTT
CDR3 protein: CASSYPTGGRGNQPQHF

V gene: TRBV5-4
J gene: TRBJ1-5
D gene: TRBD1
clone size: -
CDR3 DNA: TGTGCCAGCAGTGGGGGGACAGCGGAGCCCCAGCATTTT
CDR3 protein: CASSGGTAEPQHF

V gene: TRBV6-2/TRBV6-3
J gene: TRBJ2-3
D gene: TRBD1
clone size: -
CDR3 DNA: TGTGCCAGCAGTTACATCACGGGACAGGGTGGAGATACGCAGTATTTT
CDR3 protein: CASSYITGQGGDTQYF

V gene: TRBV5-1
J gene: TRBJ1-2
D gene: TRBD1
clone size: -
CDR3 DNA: TGCGCCAGCAGCAGGGGGCGGCGAGATGGCTACACCTTC
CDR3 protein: CASSRGRRDGYTF

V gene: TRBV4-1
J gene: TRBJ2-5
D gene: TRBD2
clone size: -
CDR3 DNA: TGCGCCAGCAGCCCTAGCGGGAGCATAGAGACCCAGTACTTC
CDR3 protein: CASSPSGSIETQYF

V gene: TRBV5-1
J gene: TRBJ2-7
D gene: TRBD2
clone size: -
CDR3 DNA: TGCGCCAGCAGACCTAGCGGCTCCTACGAGCAGTACTTC
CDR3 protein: CASRPSGSYEQYF

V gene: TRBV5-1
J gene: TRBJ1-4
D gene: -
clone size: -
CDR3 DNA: TGCGCCAGCAGCTTGGGGCAGGATGAGGAAAAACTGTTTTTT
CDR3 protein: CASSLGQDEEKLFF

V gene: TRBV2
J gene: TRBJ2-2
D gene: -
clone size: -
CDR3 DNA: TGTGCCAGCAGCTCGGGTCAGAACACCGGGGAGCTGTTTTTT
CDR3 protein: CASSSGQNTGELFF

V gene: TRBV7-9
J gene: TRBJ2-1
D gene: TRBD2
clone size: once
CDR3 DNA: TGTGCCAGCAGCCCGCTACGGACTAGCGGTAAAGACTACAATGAGCAGTTCTTC
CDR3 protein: CASSPLRTSGKDYNEQFF

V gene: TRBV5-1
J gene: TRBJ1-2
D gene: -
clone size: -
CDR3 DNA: TGCGCCAGCAGCCCCCCAGGGGATGGCTACACCTTC
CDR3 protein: CASSPPGDGYTF

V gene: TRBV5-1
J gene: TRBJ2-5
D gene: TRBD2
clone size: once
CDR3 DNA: TGCGCCAGCAGCCACGGGACTAGCGGCCAACAAGAGACCCAGTACTTC
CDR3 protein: CASSHGTSGQQETQYF

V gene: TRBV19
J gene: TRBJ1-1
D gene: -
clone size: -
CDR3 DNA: TGTGCCAGTAGTAGGGGCCACAACGAAGCTTTCTTT
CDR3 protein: CASSRGHNEAFF

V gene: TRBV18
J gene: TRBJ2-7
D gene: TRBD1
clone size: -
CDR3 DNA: TGTGCCAGCTCACGATTGGGACAGGGGGCAAGGCACGAGCAGTACTTC
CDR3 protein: CASSRLGQGARHEQYF

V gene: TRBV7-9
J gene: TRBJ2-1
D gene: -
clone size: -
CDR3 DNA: TGTGCCAGCGGGTGGACGCTCGGGGGTACCTACAATGAGCAGTTCTTC
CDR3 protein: CASGWTLGGTYNEQFF

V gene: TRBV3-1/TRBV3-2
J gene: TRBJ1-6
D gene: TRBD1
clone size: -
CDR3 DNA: TGTGCCAGCGGGTCATTGGACAGGGCCAGATCACCCCTCCACTTT
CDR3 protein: CASGSLDRARSPLHF

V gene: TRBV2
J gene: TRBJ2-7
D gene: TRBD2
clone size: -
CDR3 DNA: TGTGCCAGCAGTGAAGCGCTTGGGGGTCTAGCGGGAGGGCCGAAGAACGAGCAGTACTTC
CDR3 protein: CASSEALGGLAGGPKNEQYF

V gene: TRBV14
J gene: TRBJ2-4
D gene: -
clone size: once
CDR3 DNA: TGTGCCAGCAGCAACACCCGTCCCAGGGACAAAAACATTCAGTACTTC
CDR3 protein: CASSNTRPRDKNIQYF

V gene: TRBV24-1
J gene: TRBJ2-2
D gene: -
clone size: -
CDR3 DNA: TGTGCCACCAGTGATCTCCGGGGTGGGACCGGGGAGCTGTTTTTT
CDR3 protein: CATSDLRGGTGELFF

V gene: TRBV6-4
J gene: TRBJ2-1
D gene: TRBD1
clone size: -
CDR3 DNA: TGTGCCAGCAGTGACGGGACAGGGGCGAATGAGCAGTTCTTC
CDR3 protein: CASSDGTGANEQFF

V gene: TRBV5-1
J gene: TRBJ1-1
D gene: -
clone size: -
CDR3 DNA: TGCGCCAGCAGCTTGGAAGCCAGGGGATCGACTGAAGCTTTCTTT
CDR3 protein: CASSLEARGSTEAFF

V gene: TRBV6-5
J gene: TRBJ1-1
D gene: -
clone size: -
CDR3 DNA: TGTGCCAGCAGTTACATCCAGGGCATGAACACTGAAGCTTTCTTT
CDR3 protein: CASSYIQGMNTEAFF